These T cell receptor beta chains were read from a single sample in a study of shared clonotypes between healthy human individuals. Sequencing used immunoSEQ multiplex PCR; TCRdb keeps in-frame clones, though not all of them. The table has over 1.4 million clones, around 97% seen once. Sequencing input: naive CD4+ T cells sorted from blood. These receptors all come from a man younger than 45 in good health. Both conserved end residues are part of each CDR3. Where a row states a size, it is once, few, many or the class of an expanded clone; other rows omit it.

clone size	V gene	J gene	CDR3 protein
once	TRBV7-9	TRBJ2-7	CASSLGRSGAYEQYF
.	TRBV5-1	TRBJ2-5	CASSLGRTQETQYF
.	TRBV2	TRBJ1-1	CASSERGIAEAFF
.	TRBV9	TRBJ2-5	CASSYGLAGDLTQYF
.	TRBV18	TRBJ2-1	CASSPRDSSSYNEQFF
.	TRBV7-2	TRBJ1-5	CASSLDRGRNQPQHF
.	TRBV5-4	TRBJ2-7	CASSLKQDPDYEQYF
.	TRBV28	TRBJ1-2	CASSPTVFYGYTF
.	TRBV10-3	TRBJ2-3	CATLADSTDTQYF
.	TRBV5-1	TRBJ2-7	CASSLGVRVAEFGEQYF
.	TRBV28	TRBJ1-2	CASSSGSPLGYTF
.	TRBV9	TRBJ1-5	CASSVGAGGNQPQHF
.	TRBV27	TRBJ2-2	CASSWSSGQNTGELFF
.	TRBV7-2	TRBJ2-7	CASSLVGTGYEQYF
once	TRBV7-3	TRBJ2-3	CASSSPLVAGATDTQYF
.	TRBV6-5	TRBJ2-7	CASSPGPYEQYF
.	TRBV29-1	TRBJ2-2	CSVSGTPNTGELFF
.	TRBV9	TRBJ2-2	CASSVATVGQGPGELFF
.	TRBV15	TRBJ1-4	CATSTGTNEKLFF
.	TRBV10-3	TRBJ2-3	CAITRGSSTDTQYF
.	TRBV5-1	TRBJ2-6	CASSLFGEPSGANVLTF
.	TRBV7-9	TRBJ1-1	CASILTGVETEAFF
.	TRBV19	TRBJ2-4	CASRGTGTTKNIQYF
once	TRBV6-5	TRBJ1-2	CASSSPTDGYTF
.	TRBV14	TRBJ2-1	CASSAGLANEQFF
.	TRBV9	TRBJ1-5	CASSVGNQPQHF